This is a list of T cell receptor beta chains from one sample in a study of blood T cell repertoires in COVID-19. Only in-frame clones appear in the TCRdb table, and some are missing; sequencing was by immunoSEQ multiplex PCR. The table has 250,000 or so clones, approximately 80% seen once; the top ten hold around 2.5%. What was sequenced was peripheral blood. These receptors were taken from a man in his forties or fifties who had recovered from COVID-19. Each CDR3 is given with its conserved first and last residue. Fields, in order: V gene, CDR3 length, J gene, CDR3 protein.

>TRBV5-6|15|TRBJ1-6
CASSSGTGFVSPLHF
>TRBV15|19|TRBJ2-2
CATSRDPLAGLAGAGELFF
>TRBV11-3|14|TRBJ1-1
CASSEPWRGVEAFF
>TRBV9|15|TRBJ2-5
CASSGSGRSGETQYF
>TRBV5-4|16|TRBJ2-1
CASSGQGPSSYNEQFF
>TRBV11-3|14|TRBJ2-3
CASSSGQGRDTQYF
>TRBV19|15|TRBJ2-4
CASRSERERGNIQYF
>TRBV6-5|14|TRBJ1-6
CASSLGQGGSPLHF
>TRBV5-1|14|TRBJ2-7
CASSSQGLSGEQYF
>TRBV6-1|17|TRBJ2-7
CASSEVLGTAFSYEQYF
>TRBV27|12|TRBJ2-1
CASGSSPGEQFF
>TRBV19|16|TRBJ1-2
CASSIQFSTGNYGYTF
>TRBV24-1|13|TRBJ2-1
CATSDPGLGEQFF
>TRBV11-2|12|TRBJ2-5
CASSSAGETQYF
>TRBV28|15|TRBJ2-6
CASSPGGGGANVLTF
>TRBV10-1|12|TRBJ2-1
CASGRLYNEQFF
>TRBV6-2/TRBV6-3|16|TRBJ2-5
CASSSWGQGARETQYF
>TRBV5-5|16|TRBJ1-5
CASSLVGGRGNQPQHF
>TRBV7-6|15|TRBJ2-1
CASSDNRARGNEQFF
>TRBV6-4|13|TRBJ2-3
CASSDGGLGTQYF
>TRBV5-8|14|TRBJ1-5
CASSLEQGNQPQHF
>TRBV27|14|TRBJ1-5
CASSLTGGYQPQHF
>TRBV6-4|17|TRBJ1-2
CASSDSGQGSADYGYTF
>TRBV7-2|16|TRBJ1-2
CASSLETLRGSEGYTF
>TRBV27|12|TRBJ2-1
CASGIVRTLQFF
>TRBV7-2|15|TRBJ2-7
CASSTTGGLTYEQYF
>TRBV7-2|16|TRBJ2-2
CASSLEGLGNTGELFF
>TRBV5-5|14|TRBJ2-7
CASSLQGGPSEQYF
>TRBV9|16|TRBJ2-7
CASSESQLAETYEQYF